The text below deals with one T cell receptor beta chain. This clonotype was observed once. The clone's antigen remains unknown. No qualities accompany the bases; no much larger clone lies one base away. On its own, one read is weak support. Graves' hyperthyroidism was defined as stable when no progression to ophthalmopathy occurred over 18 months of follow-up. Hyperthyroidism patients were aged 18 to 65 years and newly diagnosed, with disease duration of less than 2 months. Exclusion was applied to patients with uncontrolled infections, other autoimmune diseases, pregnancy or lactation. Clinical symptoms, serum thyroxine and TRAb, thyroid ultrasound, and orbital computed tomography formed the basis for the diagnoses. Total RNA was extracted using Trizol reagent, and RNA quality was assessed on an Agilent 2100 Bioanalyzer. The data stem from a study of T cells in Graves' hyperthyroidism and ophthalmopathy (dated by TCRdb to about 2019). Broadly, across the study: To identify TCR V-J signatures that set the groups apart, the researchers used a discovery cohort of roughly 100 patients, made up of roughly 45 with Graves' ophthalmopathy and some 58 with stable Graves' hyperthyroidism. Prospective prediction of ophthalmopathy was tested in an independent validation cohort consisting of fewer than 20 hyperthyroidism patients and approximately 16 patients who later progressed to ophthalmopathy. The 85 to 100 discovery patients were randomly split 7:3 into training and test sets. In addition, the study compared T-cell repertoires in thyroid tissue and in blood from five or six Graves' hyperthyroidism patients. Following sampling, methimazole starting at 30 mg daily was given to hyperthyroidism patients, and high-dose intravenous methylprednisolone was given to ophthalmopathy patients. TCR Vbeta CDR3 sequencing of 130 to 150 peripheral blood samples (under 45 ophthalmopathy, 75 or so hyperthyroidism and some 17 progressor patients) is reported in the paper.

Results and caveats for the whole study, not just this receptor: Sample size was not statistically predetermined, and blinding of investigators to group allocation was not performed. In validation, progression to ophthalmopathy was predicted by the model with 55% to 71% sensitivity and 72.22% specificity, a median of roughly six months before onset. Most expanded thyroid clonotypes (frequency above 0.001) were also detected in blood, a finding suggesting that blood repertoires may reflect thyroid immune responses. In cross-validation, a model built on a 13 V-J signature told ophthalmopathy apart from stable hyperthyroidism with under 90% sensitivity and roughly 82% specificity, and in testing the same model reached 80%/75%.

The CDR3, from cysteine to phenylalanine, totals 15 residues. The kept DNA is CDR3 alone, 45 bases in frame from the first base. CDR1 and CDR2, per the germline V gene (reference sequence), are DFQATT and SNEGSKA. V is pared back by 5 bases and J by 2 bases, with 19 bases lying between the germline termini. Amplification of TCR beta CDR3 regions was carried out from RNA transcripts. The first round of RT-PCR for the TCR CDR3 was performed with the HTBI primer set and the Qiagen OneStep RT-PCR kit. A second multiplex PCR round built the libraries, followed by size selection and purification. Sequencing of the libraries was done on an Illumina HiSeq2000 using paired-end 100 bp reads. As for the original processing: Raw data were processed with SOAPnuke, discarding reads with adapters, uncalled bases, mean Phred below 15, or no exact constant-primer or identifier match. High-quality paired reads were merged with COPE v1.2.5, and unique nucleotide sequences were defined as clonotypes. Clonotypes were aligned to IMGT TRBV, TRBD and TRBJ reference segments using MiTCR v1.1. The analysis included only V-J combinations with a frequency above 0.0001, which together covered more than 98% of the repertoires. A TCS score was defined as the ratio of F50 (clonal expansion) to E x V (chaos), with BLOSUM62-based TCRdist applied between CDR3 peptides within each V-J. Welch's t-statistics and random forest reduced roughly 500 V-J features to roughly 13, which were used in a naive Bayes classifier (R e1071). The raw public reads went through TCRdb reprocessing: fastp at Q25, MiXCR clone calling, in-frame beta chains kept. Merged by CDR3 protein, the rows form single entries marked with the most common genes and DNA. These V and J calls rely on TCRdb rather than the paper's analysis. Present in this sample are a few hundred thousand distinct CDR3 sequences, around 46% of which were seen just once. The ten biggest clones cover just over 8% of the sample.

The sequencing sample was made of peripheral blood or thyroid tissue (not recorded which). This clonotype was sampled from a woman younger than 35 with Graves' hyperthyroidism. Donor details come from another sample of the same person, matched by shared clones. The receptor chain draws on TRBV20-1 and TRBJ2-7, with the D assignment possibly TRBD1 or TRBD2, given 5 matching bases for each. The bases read TGCAGTGCTGGCGGAACTGGGGGATTTGCCTACGAGCAGTACTTC. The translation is CSAGGTGGFAYEQYF.